This T cell receptor beta chain was identified in a study of blood T cells in healthy people across ages. With 5 bases removed from V and 2 bases from J, the gap between germline ends came to 17 bases. The CDR3 is 16 residues long. The V gene's germline CDR1 is MDHEN and CDR2 SYDVKM. For the second PCR, which ran for roughly 7 to 11 cycles, a sample-barcoded 5' primer and a J-beta primer mix were used. TCRdb itself ran the 5' RACE reads through MiXCR, one entry per CDR3 protein. The sample consists of hundreds of thousands of distinct CDR3 sequences, about 52% of them appearing once. The V gene is TRBV28, the J gene TRBJ2-3; D is possibly TRBD2 (5 bases). The specimen was blood. This sequence originates from a woman aged 60-75 years in good health. CDR3 sequence (DNA): TGTGCCAGCAGTCCAAACCAGAGGACTGCCACAGATACGCAGTATTTT. It translates to CASSPNQRTATDTQYF.